Following are 3 T cell receptor beta chains from one sample sequenced in a study of regulatory T cells in long-lasting Graves disease. Time point indicated: persistent/refractory GD, antithyroid drugs over 5 years with positive TRAb. PBMC RNA was the source of the TCR library. According to the study, TCR beta libraries were built with iRepertoire HTBI primers and CDR3-region Arm-PCR. TCRdb ran MiXCR on the multiplex PCR reads and lists one entry per CDR3 protein. The table lists 420,000 or so distinct CDR3 sequences, 20% to 30% of them singletons. The sequenced sample was peripheral blood mononuclear cells (PBMCs), obtained when the disease was refractory, from a patient treated with antithyroid drugs. Receptors originate from a female donor with Graves disease.

This clonotype was counted between two and nine times. The CDR3 loop reads CASSPLTAGNEQFF. DNA for the CDR3: TGTGCCAGCAGCCCTTTAACGGCAGGGAATGAGCAGTTCTTC. The V call is TRBV7-2, the J call TRBJ2-1; D may be TRBD1 (5 bases). V was shortened by 5 bases and J by 7 bases, with 15 bases between the two germline ends. Germline V gene data show CDR1 as SGHTA and CDR2 as FQGNSA. This CDR3 has 14 residues. The full variable domain, in which reference TRBV7-2 and TRBJ2-1 provide the parts outside the CDR3, is GAGVSQSPSNKVTEKGKDVELRCDPISGHTALYWYRQSLGQGLEFLIYFQGNSAPDKSGLPSDRFSAERTGGSVSTLTIQRTQQEDSAVYLCASSPLTAGNEQFFGPGTRLTVL.

The V and J genes are TRBV19 and TRBJ2-2, with D perhaps matching TRBD1 (6 bases). Germline lookup yields CDR1 LNHDA and CDR2 SQIVND (reference sequence). V shed 6 bases and J shed 7 bases, with 15 bases lying between them. This CDR3 spans 14 amino acids. The CDR3 coding sequence is TGTGCCAGTAGGAGCACAGGGACGGTCGGGGAGCTGTTTTTT. Translated: CASRSTGTVGELFF.

The genes are TRBV29-1 and TRBJ1-1, with TRBD1 matching over 7 bases. This CDR3 has 14 residues. Germline V gene lookup returns CDR1 SQVTM and CDR2 ANQGSEA. The ends lost 6 bases at V and 3 bases at J; junction bases unmatched: 10. CDR3 amino acids: CSVTRDSTYTEAFF. DNA for the CDR3: TGCAGCGTGACCCGGGACAGTACGTACACTGAAGCTTTCTTT.